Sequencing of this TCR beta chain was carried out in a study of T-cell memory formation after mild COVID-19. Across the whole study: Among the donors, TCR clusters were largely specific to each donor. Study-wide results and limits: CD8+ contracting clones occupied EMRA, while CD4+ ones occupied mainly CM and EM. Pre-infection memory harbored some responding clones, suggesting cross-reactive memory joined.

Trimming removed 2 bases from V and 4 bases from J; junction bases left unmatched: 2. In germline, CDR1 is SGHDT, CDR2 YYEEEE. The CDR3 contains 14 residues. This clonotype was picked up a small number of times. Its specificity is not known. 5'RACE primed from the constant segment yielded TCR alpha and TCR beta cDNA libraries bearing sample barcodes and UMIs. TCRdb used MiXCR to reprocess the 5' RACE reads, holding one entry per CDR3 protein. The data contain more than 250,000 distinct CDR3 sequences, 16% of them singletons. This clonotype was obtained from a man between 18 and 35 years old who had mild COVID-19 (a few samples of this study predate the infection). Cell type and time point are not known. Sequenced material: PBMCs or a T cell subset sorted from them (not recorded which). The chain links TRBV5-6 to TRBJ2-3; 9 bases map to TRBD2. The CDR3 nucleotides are TGTGCCAGCAGCTTTACTAGCGGGCCAGATACGCAGTATTTT. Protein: CASSFTSGPDTQYF.